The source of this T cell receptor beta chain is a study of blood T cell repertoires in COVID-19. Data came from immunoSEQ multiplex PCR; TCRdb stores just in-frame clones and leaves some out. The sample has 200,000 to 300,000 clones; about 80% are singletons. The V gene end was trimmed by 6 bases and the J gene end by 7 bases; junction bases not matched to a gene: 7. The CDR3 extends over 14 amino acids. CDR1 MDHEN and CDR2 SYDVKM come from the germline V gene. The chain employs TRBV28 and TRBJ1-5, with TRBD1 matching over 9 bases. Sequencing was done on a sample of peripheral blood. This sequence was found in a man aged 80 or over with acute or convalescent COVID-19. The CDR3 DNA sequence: TGTGCCAGCAGGGGGGGACAGGGAAGGCAGCCCCAGCATTTT. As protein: CASRGGQGRQPQHF. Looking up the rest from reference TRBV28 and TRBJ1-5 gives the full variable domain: DVKVTQSSRYLVKRTGEKVFLECVQDMDHENMFWYRQDPGLGLRLIYFSYDVKMKEKGDIPEGYSVSREKKERFSLILESASTNQTSMYLCASRGGQGRQPQHFGDGTRLSIL.